This is a list of T cell receptor beta chains from one sample in a study of T-cell memory formation after mild COVID-19. TCRdb reanalysed the 5' RACE reads using MiXCR and keeps one entry per CDR3 protein. The sample has about 400,000 distinct CDR3 sequences, less than 25% seen once. The specimen was PBMCs or a T cell subset sorted from them (not recorded which). The receptors shown here come from an adult woman who had mild COVID-19 (a few samples of this study predate the infection). Cell type and time point are not known. CDR3s include the opening cysteine and the closing phenylalanine or tryptophan. The D gene is left open where the match is weak. Not all rows give a size; the values are once, few, many and, for expanded clones, a class.

v_gene,j_gene,abundance,d_gene,CDR3nt,CDR3aa
TRBV14,TRBJ2-7,.,.,TGTGCCAGCAGCCAACCCGGGACTCCAGTCGGGCAGTACTTC,CASSQPGTPVGQYF
TRBV7-6,TRBJ1-5,few,.,TGTGCCAGCAGCTTCGGTAGCGGGGTAAATCAGCCCCAGCATTTT,CASSFGSGVNQPQHF
TRBV24-1,TRBJ2-1,.,.,TGTGCCACCTGTGAAGACACAGGGCGGGTGTCCTACAATGAGCAGTTCTTC,CATCEDTGRVSYNEQFF
TRBV7-9,TRBJ1-5,once,TRBD1,TGTGCCATCGCGCACAGGGGTAGCAATCAGCCCCAGCATTTT,CAIAHRGSNQPQHF
TRBV7-8,TRBJ2-1,.,.,TGTGCCAGCAGCCTAGCACCTAGCAGCTCCTACAATGAGCAGTTCTTC,CASSLAPSSSYNEQFF
TRBV5-1,TRBJ1-5,few,TRBD1,TGCGCCAGCAGCTTGAACCCCCGACAGGGCTCTAGCAATCAGCCCCAGCATTTT,CASSLNPRQGSSNQPQHF
TRBV7-6,TRBJ2-2,.,.,TGTGCCAGCAGCTTAGCGGCGGGCCGCACCGGGGAGCTGTTTTTT,CASSLAAGRTGELFF
TRBV30,TRBJ1-1,.,.,TGTGCTTCCGACCTGTGGGGTCACACTGAAGCTTTCTTT,CASDLWGHTEAFF
TRBV6-5,TRBJ1-2,.,TRBD1,TGTGCCAGCAGTTACTTAGGACAGGCCTATGGCTACACCTTC,CASSYLGQAYGYTF
TRBV7-6,TRBJ2-7,few,.,TGTGCCAGCAGCGTTTCGCTAGAACACAGGGTCCACGAGCAGTACTTC,CASSVSLEHRVHEQYF
TRBV4-2,TRBJ2-1,.,.,TGTGCCAGCAGCCAGCTGGGACCATCATCCGGCAATGAGCAGTTCTTC,CASSQLGPSSGNEQFF
TRBV7-9,TRBJ2-3,.,.,TGTGCCAGCAGGACGGTTAGCACAGATACGCAGTATTTT,CASRTVSTDTQYF
TRBV14,TRBJ2-2,.,.,TGTGCCAGCAGCCAAGATAACCGCCCGTACACCGGGGAGCTGTTTTTT,CASSQDNRPYTGELFF
TRBV2,TRBJ2-7,few,TRBD1,TGTGCCAGCGCACAGGGGGCGTACTCCTACGAGCAGTACTTC,CASAQGAYSYEQYF
TRBV4-3,TRBJ2-1,few,TRBD2,TGCGCCAGCAGCCAGAACCCCGGGACTAGGGGCTACAATGAGCAGTTCTTC,CASSQNPGTRGYNEQFF
TRBV20-1,TRBJ1-6,.,TRBD1,TGCAGTGCTAGGGGACAGGGGAAGGCAGGATCACCCCTCCACTTT,CSARGQGKAGSPLHF